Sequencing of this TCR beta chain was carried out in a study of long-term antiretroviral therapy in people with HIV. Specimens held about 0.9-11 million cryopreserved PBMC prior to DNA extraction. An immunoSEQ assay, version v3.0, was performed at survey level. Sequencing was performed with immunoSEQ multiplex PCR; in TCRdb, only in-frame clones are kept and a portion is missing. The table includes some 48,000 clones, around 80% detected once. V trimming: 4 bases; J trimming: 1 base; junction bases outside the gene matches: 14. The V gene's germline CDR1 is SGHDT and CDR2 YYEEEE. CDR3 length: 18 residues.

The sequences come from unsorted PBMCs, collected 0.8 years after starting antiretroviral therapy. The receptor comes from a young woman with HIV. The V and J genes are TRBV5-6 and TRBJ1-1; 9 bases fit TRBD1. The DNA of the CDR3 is TGTGCCAGCAGCGACAGCCCGGGACAGGGATTAGGGAACACTGAAGCTTTCTTT. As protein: CASSDSPGQGLGNTEAFF.